This T cell receptor (beta chain) comes out of a study of T cells expressing NK-cell markers. Study-wide background: In the group of eight sequenced donors, seven were HCMV-seropositive and one was seronegative.

Following a re-call of the 5' RACE reads, TCRdb has one entry per CDR3 protein and lacks DNA. The listing records roughly 430,000 distinct CDR3 sequences. The CDR3 is made up of 15 amino acids. CDR1 and CDR2 (germline): SGHTA, FQGTGA. This chain uses TRBV7-3 with TRBJ2-7; TCRdb reports TRBD1, a call that lacks DNA to check it against. Sequencing was carried out using blood T cells: a sorted CD56 or NKG2C T cell subset, CD4+ or CD8+ T cells, or bulk PBMC T cells (not recorded which). The TCR originated in a woman between 18 and 70 years old in good health. CDR3 sequence reads: CATSLIGGRVYEQYF.